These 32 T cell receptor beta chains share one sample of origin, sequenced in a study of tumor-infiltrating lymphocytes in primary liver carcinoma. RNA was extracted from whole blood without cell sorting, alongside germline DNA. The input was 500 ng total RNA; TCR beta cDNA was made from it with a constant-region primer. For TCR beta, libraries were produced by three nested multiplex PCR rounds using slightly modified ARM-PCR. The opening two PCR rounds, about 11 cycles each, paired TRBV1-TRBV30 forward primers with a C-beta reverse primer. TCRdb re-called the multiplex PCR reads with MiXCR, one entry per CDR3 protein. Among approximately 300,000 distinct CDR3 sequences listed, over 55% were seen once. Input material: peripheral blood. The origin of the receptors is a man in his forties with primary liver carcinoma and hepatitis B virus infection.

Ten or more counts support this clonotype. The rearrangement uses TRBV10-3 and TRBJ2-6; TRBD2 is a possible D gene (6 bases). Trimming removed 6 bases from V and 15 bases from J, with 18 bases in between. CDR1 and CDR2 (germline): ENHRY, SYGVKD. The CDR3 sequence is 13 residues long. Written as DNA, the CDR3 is TGTGCCATCAGCTCCGGACGTGGGAGGACCCTGACTTTC. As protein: CAISSGRGRTLTF.

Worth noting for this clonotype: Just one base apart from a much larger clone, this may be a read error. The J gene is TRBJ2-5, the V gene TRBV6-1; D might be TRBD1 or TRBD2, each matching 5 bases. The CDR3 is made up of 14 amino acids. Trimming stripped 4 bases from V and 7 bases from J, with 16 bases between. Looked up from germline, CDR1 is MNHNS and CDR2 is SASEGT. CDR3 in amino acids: CASSAPGPARTQYF. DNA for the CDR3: TGTGCCAGCAGTGCCCCGGGGCCCGCCCGGACCCAGTACTTC.

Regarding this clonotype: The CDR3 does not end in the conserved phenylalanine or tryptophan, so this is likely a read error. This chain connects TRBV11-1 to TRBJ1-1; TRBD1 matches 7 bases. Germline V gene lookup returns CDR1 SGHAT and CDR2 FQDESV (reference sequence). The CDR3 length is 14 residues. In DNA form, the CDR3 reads TGTGCCAGCACCGGGACAGACTTGAACACTGCAGCTTTCCTT. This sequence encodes CASTGTDLNTAAFL.

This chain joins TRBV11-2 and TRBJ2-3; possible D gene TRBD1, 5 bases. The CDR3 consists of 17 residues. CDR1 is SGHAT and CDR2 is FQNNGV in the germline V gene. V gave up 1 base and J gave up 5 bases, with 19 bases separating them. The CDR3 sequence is CASSLVGAGSGEDTQYF. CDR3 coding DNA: TGTGCCAGCAGCTTAGTCGGCGCAGGGTCGGGTGAAGATACGCAGTATTTT.

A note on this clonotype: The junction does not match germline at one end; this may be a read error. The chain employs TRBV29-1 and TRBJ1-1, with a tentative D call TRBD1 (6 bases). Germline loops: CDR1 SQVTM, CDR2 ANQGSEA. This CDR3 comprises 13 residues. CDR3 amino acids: CSVAGGSGTEAFF. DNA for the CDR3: TGCAGCGTGGCGGGGGGCTCGGGCACTGAGGCTTTCTTT.

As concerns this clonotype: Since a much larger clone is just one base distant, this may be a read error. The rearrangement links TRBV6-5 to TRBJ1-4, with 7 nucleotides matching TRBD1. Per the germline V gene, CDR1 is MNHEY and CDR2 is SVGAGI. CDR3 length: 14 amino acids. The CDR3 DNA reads TGTGCCAGCAGTTCGGGACAGTTAAATGAAAAACTGTCTTTT. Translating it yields CASSSGQLNEKLSF.

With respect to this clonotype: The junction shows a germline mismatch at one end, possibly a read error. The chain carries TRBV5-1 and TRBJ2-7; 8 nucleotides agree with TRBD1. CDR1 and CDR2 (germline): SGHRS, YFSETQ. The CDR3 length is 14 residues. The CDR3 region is CTSSREGQVYEQYF. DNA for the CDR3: TGCACCAGCAGCCGAGAGGGACAGGTCTACGAGCAGTACTTC.

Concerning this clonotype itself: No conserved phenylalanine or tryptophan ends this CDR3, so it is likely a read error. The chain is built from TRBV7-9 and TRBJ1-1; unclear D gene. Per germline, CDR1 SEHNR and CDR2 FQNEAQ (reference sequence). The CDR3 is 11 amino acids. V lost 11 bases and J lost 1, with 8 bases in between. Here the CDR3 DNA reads TGTGCCGGAGTTGAGAACACTGAAGCTTTCCTT. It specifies CAGVENTEAFL.

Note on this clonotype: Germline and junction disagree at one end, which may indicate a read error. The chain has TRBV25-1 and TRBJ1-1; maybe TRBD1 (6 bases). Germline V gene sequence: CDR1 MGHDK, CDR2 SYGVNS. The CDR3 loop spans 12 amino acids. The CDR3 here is CANSEQGRVAFF. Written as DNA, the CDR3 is TGTGCCAACAGTGAACAGGGAAGGGTTGCTTTCTTT. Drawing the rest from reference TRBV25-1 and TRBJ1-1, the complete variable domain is EADIYQTPRYLVIGTGKKITLECSQTMGHDKMYWYQQDPGMELHLIHYSYGVNSTEKGDLSSESTVSRIRTEHFPLTLESARPSHTSQYLCANSEQGRVAFFGQGTRLTVV.

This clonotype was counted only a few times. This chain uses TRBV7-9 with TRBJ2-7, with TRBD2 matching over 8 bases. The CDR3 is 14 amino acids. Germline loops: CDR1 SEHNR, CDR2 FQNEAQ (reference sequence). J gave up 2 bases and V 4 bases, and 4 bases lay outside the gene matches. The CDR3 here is CASSSLSGTYEQYF. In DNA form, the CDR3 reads TGTGCCAGCAGCTCCCTTAGCGGGACCTACGAGCAGTACTTC. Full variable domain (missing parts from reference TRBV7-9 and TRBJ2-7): DTGVSQNPRHKITKRGQNVTFRCDPISEHNRLYWYRQTLGQGPEFLTYFQNEAQLEKSRLLSDRFSAERPKGSFSTLEIQRTEQGDSAMYLCASSSLSGTYEQYFGPGTRLTVT.

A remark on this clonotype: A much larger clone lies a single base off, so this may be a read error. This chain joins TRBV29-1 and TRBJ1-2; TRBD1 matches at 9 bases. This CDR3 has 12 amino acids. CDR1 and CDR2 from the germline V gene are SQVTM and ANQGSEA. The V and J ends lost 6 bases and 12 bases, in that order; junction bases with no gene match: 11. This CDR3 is CSVPGTGFGHTF. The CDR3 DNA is TGCAGCGTCCCCGGGACAGGGTTCGGCCACACCTTC.

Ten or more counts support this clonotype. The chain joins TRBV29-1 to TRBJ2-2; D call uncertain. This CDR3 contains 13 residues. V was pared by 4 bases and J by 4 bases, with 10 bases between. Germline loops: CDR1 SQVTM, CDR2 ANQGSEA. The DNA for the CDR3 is TGCAGCGTTGCGCCGGACCTCACCGGGGAGCTGTTTTTT. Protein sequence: CSVAPDLTGELFF.

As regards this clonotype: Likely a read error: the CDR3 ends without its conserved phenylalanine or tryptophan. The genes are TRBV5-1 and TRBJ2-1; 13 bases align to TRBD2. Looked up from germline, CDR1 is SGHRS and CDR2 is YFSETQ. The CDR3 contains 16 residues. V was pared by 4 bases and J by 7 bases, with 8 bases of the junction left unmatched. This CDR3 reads CASSPFGLAGDNEQFY. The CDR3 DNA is TGCGCCAGCAGCCCATTTGGACTAGCGGGAGATAATGAGCAGTTCTAC.

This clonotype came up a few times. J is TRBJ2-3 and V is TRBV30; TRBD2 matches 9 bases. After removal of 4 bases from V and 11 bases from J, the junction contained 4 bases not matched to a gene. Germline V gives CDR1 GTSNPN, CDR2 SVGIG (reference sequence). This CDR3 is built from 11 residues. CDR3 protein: CAWKAGGGQYF. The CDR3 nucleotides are TGTGCCTGGAAGGCGGGAGGGGGGCAGTATTTT.

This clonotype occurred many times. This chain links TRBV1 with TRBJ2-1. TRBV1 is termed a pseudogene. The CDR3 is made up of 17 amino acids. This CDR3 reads CTSSQEGLKSSYNEQFF. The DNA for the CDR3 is TGCACCAGCAGCCAAGAAGGCCTGAAGAGCTCCTACAATGAGCAGTTCTTC.

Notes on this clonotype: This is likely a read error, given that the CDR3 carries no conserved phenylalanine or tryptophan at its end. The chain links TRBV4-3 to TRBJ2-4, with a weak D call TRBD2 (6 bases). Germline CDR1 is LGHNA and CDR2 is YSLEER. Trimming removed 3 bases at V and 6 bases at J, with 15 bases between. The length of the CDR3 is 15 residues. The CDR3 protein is CASSHDSGGGNIQYL. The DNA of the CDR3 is TGCGCCAGCAGCCATGATTCCGGGGGAGGAAACATTCAGTACCTC.

In nucleotides, the CDR3 is TGCAGCGTATGGGGTGGGTACAAAGAACAGTTCTTC. It codes for CSVWGGYKEQFF. V gene TRBV29-1 combines with J gene TRBJ2-1; D uncertain. V was shortened by 6 bases and J by 13 bases, with 19 bases between the two germline ends. CDR1 is SQVTM and CDR2 is ANQGSEA in the germline V gene. CDR3 length: 12 residues.

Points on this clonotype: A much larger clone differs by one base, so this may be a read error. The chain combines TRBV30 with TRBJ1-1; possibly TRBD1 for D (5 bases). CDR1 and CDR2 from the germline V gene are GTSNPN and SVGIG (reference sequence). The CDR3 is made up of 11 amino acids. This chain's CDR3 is CAWGGVTETFF. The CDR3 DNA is TGTGCCTGGGGGGGTGTAACTGAAACTTTCTTT.

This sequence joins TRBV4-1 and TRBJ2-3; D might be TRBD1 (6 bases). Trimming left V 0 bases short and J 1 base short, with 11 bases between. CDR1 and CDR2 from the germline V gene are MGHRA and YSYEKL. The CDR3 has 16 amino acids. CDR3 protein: CASSQDPGVRTDTQYF. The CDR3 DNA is TGCGCCAGCAGCCAAGATCCAGGGGTCCGCACAGATACGCAGTATTTT.

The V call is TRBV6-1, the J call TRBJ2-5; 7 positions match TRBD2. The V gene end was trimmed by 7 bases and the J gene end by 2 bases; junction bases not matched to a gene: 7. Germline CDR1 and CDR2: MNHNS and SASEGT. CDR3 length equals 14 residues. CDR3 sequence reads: CASNSGGDQETQYF. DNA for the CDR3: TGTGCCAGCAATTCTGGGGGGGATCAAGAGACCCAGTACTTC.

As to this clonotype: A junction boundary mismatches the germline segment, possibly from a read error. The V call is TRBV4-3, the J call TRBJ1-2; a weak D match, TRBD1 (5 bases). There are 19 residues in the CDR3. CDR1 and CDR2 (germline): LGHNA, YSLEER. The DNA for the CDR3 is TGCGCCAGCAGCCAAGATCGGGGGACCCCACGAGGACGCTACTATAGCTACACCTTC. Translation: CASSQDRGTPRGRYYSYTF.

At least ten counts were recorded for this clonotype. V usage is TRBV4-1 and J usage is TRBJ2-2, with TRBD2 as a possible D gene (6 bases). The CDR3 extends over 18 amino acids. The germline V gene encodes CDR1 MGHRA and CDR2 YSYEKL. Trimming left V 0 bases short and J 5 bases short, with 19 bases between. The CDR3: CASSQEPATSGGTGELFF. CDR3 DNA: TGCGCCAGCAGCCAAGAACCCGCGACTAGTGGGGGGACCGGGGAGCTGTTTTTT.

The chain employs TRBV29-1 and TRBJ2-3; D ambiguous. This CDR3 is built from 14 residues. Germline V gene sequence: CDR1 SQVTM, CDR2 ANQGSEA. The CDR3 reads CRCEPDAATDTQYF. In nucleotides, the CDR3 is TGCAGATGTGAGCCGGACGCCGCCACAGATACGCAGTATTTT.

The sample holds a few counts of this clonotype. The CDR3 sequence: CASSPPTGNTEAFF. CDR3 in DNA: TGTGCCAGCTCACCCCCGACTGGGAACACTGAAGCTTTCTTT. V gene TRBV18 combines with J gene TRBJ1-1; no clear D gene. V shed 3 bases and J shed 1 base, with 9 bases lying between them. Germline CDR1 and CDR2: KGHSH and LQKENI. The CDR3 runs 14 residues.

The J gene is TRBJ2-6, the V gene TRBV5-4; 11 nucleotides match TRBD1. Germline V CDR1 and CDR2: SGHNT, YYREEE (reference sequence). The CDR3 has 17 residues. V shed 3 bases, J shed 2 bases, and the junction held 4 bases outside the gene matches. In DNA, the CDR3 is TGTGCCAGCAGCTCAGGACAGGGGGCGGCTGGGGCCAACGTCCTGACTTTC. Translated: CASSSGQGAAGANVLTF.

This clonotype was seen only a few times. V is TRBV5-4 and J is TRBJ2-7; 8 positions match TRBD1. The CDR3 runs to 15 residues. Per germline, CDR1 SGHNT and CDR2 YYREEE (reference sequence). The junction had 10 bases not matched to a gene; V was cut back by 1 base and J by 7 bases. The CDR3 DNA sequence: TGTGCCAGCAGCTTGATGGGACAGGCCAGGTGGGAGCAGTACTTC. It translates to CASSLMGQARWEQYF.

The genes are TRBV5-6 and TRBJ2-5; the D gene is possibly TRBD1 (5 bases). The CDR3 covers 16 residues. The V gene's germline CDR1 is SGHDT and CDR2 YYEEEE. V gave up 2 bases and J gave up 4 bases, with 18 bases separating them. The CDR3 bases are TGTGCCAGCAGCTTTTCTCCCAGGGCAGAACTAGAGACCCAGTACTTC. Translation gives CASSFSPRAELETQYF.

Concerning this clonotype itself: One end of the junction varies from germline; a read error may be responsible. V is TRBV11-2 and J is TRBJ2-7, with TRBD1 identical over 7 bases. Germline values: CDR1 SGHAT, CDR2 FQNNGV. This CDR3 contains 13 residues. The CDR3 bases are TGTGCCAGCAGATGGGACAGAGCCTACGAGCAGTACTTT. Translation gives CASRWDRAYEQYF. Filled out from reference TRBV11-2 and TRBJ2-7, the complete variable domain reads EAGVAQSPRYKIIEKRQSVAFWCNPISGHATLYWYQQILGQGPKLLIQFQNNGVVDDSQLPKDRFSAERLKGVDSTLKIQPAKLEDSAVYLCASRWDRAYEQYFGPGTRLTVT.

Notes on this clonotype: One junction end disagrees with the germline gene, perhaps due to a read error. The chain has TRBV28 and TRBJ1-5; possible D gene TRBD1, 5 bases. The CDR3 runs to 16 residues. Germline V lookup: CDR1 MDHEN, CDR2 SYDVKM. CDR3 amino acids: CASSPAGASSSQPQHF. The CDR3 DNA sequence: TGTGCCAGCAGCCCCGCCGGGGCGAGTAGCAGTCAGCCCCAGCATTTT. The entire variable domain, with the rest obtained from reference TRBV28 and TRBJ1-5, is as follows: DVKVTQSSRYLVKRTGEKVFLECVQDMDHENMFWYRQDPGLGLRLIYFSYDVKMKEKGDIPEGYSVSREKKERFSLILESASTNQTSMYLCASSPAGASSSQPQHFGDGTRLSIL.

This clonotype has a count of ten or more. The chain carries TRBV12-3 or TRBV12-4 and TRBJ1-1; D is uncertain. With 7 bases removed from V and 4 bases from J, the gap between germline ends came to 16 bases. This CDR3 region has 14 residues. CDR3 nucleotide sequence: TGTGCCAGCACCCTGGGAATCCGCGGCACTGAAGCTTTCTTT. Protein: CASTLGIRGTEAFF.

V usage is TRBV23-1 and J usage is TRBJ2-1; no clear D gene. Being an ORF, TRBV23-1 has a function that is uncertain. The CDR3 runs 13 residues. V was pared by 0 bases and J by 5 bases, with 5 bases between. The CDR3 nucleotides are TGCGCCAGCAGTCAATCGAGGAACAATGAGCAGTTCTTC. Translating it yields CASSQSRNNEQFF.

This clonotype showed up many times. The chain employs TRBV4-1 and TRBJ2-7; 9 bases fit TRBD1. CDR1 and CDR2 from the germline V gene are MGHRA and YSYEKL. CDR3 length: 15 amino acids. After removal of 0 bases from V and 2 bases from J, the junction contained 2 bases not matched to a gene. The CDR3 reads CASSQERTGAYEQYF. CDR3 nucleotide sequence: TGCGCCAGCAGCCAAGAAAGGACAGGGGCCTACGAGCAGTACTTC.